This is a list of T cell receptor beta chains from one sample in a study of chemoradiotherapy in HPV16-positive cancers. The data were produced by immunoSEQ multiplex PCR, yet TCRdb's version contains in-frame clones alone and is incomplete. This table has thousands of clones, approximately 82% appearing once. The source material was tumor tissue, sampled from a patient who underwent chemoradiotherapy. The receptors originated from a human donor with HPV-associated anogenital cancer. CDR3s include the opening cysteine and the closing phenylalanine or tryptophan. The order of the fields is V gene, D gene, clone size, CDR3 length, J gene, CDR3 protein, CDR3 DNA. A D gene is named only where the DNA matches it firmly. The size entry is marked missing in some rows and otherwise reads once, few, many or a size class.

TRBV27,TRBD1,-,13,TRBJ2-5,CASGTDYRETQYF,TGTGCCAGCGGGACAGATTATAGGGAGACCCAGTACTTC
TRBV7-9,-,-,16,TRBJ2-7,CASSLGYSPSSYEQYF,TGTGCCAGCAGCTTAGGTTACAGCCCCTCCTCCTACGAGCAGTACTTC
TRBV10-2,-,few,14,TRBJ1-2,CASSESRDTYGYTF,TGCGCCAGCAGTGAGTCCAGGGACACATATGGCTACACCTTC
TRBV5-1,TRBD1,-,14,TRBJ1-1,CASKTGQGNTEAFF,TGCGCCAGCAAAACTGGACAGGGGAACACTGAAGCTTTCTTT
TRBV7-8,-,-,16,TRBJ1-2,CASSPSPRRAAYGYTF,TGTGCCAGCAGCCCAAGTCCCCGGCGGGCAGCCTATGGCTACACCTTC
TRBV2,-,-,12,TRBJ1-2,CASRVNNYGYTF,TGTGCCAGCAGAGTGAATAACTATGGCTACACCTTC
TRBV30,-,few,15,TRBJ2-2,CAWSAILGGTGELFF,TGTGCCTGGAGTGCCATTTTGGGGGGCACCGGGGAGCTGTTTTTT
TRBV29-1,TRBD1,-,15,TRBJ1-1,CSVERVRQGNTEAFF,TGCAGCGTTGAAAGAGTTCGACAGGGGAACACTGAAGCTTTCTTT
TRBV19,-,once,15,TRBJ2-7,CASSIDPDTSYEQYF,TGTGCCAGTAGTATAGACCCGGACACATCCTACGAGCAGTACTTC
TRBV27,-,-,14,TRBJ2-3,CASSLNWRTDTQYF,TGTGCCAGCAGTTTAAACTGGCGCACAGATACGCAGTATTTT
TRBV7-9,-,few,13,TRBJ2-7,CASSRPGLKEQYF,TGTGCCAGCAGTCGGCCGGGACTGAAGGAGCAGTACTTC
TRBV7-6,-,-,17,TRBJ2-3,CASSLRPGLSPTDTQYF,TGTGCCAGCAGCTTAAGGCCCGGACTTTCCCCCACAGATACGCAGTATTTT
TRBV7-2,-,-,15,TRBJ1-4,CASSLALRKNEKLFF,TGTGCCAGCAGCTTAGCTCTCAGGAAGAATGAAAAACTGTTTTTT
TRBV18,-,-,15,TRBJ2-3,CASSPRATAGDTQYF,TGTGCCAGCTCACCCCGGGCTACAGCCGGAGATACGCAGTATTTT